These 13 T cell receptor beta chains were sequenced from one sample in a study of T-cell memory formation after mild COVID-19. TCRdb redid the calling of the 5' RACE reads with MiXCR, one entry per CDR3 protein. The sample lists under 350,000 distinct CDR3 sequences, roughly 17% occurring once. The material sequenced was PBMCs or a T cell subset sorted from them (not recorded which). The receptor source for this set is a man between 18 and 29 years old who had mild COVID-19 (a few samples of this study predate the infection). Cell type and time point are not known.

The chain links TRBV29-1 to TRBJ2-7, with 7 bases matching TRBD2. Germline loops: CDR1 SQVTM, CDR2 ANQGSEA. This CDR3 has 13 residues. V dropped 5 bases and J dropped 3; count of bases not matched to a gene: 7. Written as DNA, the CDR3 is TGCAGCGTTTACGGGCTAGCGGACTACGAGCAGTACTTC. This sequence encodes CSVYGLADYEQYF.

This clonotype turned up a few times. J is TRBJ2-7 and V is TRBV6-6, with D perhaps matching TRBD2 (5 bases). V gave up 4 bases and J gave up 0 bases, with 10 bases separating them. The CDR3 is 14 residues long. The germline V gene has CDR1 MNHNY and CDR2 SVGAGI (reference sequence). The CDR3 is CASSSLDSSYEQYV. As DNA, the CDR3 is TGTGCCAGCAGTTCTCTGGACTCCTCCTACGAGCAGTACGTC.

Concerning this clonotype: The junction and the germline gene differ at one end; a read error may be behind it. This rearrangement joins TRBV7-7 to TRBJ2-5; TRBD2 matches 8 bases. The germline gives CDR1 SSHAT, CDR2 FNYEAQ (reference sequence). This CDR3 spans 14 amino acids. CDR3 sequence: CASSILGGGETQYF. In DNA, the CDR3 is TGTGCTAGCAGCATTCTCGGGGGGGGAGAGACCCAGTACTTC.

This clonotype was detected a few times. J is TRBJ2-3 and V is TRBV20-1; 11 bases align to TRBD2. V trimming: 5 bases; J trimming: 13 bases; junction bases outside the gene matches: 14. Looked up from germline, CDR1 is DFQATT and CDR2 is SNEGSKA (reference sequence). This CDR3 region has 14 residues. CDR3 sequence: CSALRPGTSGEKYF. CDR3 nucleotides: TGCAGTGCTCTTCGCCCAGGGACTAGCGGAGAGAAGTATTTT.

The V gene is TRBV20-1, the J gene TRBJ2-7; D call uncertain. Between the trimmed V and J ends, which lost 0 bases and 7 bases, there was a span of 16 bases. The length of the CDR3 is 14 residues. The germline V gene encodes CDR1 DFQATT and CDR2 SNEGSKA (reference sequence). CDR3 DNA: TGCAGTGCTAGAGATGTGCTTGACCCCCTTGAGCAGTACTTC. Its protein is CSARDVLDPLEQYF.

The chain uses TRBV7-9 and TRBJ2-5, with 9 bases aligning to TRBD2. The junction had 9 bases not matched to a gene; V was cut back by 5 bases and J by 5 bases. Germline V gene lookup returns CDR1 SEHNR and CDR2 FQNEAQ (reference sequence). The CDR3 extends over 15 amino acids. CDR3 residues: CASSHPSGEGETQYF. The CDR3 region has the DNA TGTGCCAGCAGCCACCCTAGCGGGGAAGGGGAGACCCAGTACTTC.

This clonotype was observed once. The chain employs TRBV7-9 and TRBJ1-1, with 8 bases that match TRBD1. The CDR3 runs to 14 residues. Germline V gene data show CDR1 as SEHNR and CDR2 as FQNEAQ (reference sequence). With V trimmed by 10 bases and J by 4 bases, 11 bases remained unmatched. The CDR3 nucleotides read TGTGCCACTCTCCCCCGACAGGGGTTCACTGAAGCTTTCTTT. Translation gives CATLPRQGFTEAFF.

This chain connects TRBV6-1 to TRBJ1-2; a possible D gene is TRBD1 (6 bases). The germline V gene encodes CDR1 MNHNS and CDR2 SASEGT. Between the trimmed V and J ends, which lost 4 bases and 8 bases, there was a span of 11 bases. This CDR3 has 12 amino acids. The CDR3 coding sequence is TGTGCCAGCAGTGCGAGGGGGAGAGGCTACACCTTC. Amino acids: CASSARGRGYTF.

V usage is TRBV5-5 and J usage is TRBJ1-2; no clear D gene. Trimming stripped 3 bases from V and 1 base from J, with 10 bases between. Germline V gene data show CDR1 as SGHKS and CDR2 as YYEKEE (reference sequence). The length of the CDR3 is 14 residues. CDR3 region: CASSYKDVNYGYTF. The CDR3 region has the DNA TGTGCCAGCAGCTATAAAGACGTTAACTATGGCTACACCTTC.

In DNA form, the CDR3 reads TGCGCCAGCAGCTTTGGGGAGGGGAACACAGATACGCAGTATTTT. Its translation: CASSFGEGNTDTQYF. The rearrangement links TRBV5-1 to TRBJ2-3; TRBD2 matches 7 bases. CDR1 and CDR2 (germline): SGHRS, YFSETQ. J was trimmed by 2 bases and V by 2 bases; bases with no gene match: 5. The CDR3 is 15 amino acids.

This CDR3 is CASSVTHGGGRVLTF. CDR3 bases: TGCGCCAGCAGCGTTACCCACGGGGGAGGACGCGTCCTGACTTTC. This chain uses TRBV5-1 with TRBJ2-6; perhaps TRBD2 as D (6 bases). The germline gives CDR1 SGHRS, CDR2 YFSETQ. The V gene lost 4 bases and the J gene lost 12 bases, with 20 bases spanning the gap. The CDR3 has 15 amino acids.

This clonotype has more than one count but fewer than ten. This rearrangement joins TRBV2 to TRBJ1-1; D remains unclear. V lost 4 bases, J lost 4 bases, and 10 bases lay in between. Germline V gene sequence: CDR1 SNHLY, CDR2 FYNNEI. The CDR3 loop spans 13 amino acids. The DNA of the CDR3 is TGTGCCAGCAGTGGATCACAGAGCACTGAAGCTTTCTTT. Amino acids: CASSGSQSTEAFF.

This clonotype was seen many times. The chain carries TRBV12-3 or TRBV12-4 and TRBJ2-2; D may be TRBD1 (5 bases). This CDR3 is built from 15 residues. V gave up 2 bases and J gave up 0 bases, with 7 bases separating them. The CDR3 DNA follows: TGTGCCAGCAGTTTACAGGGTACGAACACCGGGGAGCTGTTTTTT. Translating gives CASSLQGTNTGELFF.